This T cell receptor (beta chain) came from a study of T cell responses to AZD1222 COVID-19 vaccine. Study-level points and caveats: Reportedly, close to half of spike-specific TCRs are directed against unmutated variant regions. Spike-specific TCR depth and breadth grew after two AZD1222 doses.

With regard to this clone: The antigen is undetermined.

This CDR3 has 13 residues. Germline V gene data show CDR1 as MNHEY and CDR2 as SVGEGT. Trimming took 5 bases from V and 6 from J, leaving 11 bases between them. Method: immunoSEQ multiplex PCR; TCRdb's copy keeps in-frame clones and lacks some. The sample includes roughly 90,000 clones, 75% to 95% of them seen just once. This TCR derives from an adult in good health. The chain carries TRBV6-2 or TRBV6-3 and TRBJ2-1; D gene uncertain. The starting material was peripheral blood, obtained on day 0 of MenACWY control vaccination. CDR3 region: CASSGFRGNEQFF. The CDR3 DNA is TGTGCCAGCAGTGGGTTCCGAGGCAATGAGCAGTTCTTC.